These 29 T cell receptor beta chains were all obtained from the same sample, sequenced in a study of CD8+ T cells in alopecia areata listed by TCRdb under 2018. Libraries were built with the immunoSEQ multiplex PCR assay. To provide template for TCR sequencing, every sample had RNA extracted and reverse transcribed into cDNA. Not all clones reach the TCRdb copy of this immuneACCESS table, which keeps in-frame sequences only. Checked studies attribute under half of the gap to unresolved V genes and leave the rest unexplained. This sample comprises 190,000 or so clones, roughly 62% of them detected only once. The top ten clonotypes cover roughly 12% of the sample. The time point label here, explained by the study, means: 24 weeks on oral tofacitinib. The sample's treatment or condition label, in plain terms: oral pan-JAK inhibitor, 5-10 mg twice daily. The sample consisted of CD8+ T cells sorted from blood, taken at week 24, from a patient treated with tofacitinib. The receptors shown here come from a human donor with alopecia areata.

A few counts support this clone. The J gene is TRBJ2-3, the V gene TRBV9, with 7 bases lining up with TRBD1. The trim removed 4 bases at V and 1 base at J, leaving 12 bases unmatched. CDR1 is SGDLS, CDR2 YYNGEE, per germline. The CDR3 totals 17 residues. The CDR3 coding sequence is TGTGCCAGCAGCCCACCGCTACAGGGGTTTGGCACAGATACGCAGTATTTT. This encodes CASSPPLQGFGTDTQYF.

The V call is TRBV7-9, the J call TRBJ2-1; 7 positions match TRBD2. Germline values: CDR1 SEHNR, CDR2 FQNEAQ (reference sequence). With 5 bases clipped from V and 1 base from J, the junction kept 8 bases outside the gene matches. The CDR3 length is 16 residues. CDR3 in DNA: TGTGCCAGCAGCGGATGGGACGGGGGGTCCTACAATGAGCAGTTCTTC. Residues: CASSGWDGGSYNEQFF.

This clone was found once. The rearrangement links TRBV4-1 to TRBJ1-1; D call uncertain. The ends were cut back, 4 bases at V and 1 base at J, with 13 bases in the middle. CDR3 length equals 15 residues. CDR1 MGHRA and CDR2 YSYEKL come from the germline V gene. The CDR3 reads CASSPGAGENTEAFF. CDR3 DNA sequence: TGCGCCAGCAGCCCGGGTGCAGGAGAGAACACTGAAGCTTTCTTT.

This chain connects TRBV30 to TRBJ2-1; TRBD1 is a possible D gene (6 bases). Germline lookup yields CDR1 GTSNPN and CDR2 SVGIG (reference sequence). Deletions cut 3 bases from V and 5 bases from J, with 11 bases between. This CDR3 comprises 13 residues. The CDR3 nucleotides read TGTGCCTGGAGGGAGGACAGCCACAATGAGCAGTTCTTC. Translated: CAWREDSHNEQFF.

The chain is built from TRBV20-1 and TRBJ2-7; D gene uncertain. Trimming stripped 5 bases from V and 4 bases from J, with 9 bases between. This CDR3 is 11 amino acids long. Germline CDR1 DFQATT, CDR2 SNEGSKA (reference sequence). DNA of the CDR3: TGCAGTGCTCCGACGGGTTACGAGCAGTACTTC. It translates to CSAPTGYEQYF.

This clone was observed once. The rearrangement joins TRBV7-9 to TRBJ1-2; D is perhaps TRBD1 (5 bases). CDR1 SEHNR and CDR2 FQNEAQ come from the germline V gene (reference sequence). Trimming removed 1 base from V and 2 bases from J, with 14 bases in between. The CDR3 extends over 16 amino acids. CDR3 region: CASSLVGLETNYGYTF. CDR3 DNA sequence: TGTGCCAGCAGCTTAGTGGGGCTGGAGACGAACTATGGCTACACCTTC.

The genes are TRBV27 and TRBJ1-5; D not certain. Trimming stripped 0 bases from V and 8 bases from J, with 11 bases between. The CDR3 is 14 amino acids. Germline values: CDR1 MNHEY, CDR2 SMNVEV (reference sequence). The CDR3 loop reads CASSLSDTREPQHF. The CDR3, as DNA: TGTGCCAGCAGTTTATCCGATACGCGAGAGCCCCAGCATTTT.

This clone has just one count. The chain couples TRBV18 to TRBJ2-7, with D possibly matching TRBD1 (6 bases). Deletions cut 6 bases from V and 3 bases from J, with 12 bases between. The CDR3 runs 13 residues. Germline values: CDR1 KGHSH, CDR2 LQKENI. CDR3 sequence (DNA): TGTGCCAGCTCGCCCGGGACAAACTACGAGCAGTACTTC. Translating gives CASSPGTNYEQYF.

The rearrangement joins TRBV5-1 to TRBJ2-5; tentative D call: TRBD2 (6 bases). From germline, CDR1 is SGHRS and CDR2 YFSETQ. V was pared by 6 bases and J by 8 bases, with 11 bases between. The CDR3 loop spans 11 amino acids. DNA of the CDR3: TGCGCCAGCATGGGTAGCGGTACCCAGTACTTC. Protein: CASMGSGTQYF.

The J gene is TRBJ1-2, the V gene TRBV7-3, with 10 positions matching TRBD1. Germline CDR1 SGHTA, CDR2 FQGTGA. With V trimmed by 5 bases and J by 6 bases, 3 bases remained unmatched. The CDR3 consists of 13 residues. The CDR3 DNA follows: TGTGCCAGCAGCCTGGGGACAGGGGATGGCTACACCTTC. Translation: CASSLGTGDGYTF. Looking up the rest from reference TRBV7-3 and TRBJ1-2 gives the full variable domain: GAGVSQTPSNKVTEKGKYVELRCDPISGHTALYWYRQSLGQGPEFLIYFQGTGAADDSGLPNDRFFAVRPEGSVSTLKIQRTERGDSAVYLCASSLGTGDGYTFGSGTRLTVV.

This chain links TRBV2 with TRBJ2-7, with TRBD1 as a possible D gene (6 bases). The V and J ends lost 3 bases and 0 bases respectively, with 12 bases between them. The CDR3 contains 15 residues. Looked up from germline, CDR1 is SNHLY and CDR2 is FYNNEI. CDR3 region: CASSDLGALSYEQYF. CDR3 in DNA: TGTGCCAGCAGTGATTTGGGGGCACTCTCCTACGAGCAGTACTTC. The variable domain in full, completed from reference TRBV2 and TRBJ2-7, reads EPEVTQTPSHQVTQMGQEVILRCVPISNHLYFYWYRQILGQKVEFLVSFYNNEISEKSEIFDDQFSVERPDGSNFTLKIRSTKLEDSAMYFCASSDLGALSYEQYFGPGTRLTVT.

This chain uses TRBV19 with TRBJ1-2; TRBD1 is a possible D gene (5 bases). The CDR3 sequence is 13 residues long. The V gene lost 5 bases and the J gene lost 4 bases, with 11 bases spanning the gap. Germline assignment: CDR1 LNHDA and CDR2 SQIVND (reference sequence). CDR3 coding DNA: TGTGCCAGTAGTCACAAGGGGAGCTATGGCTACACCTTC. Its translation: CASSHKGSYGYTF.

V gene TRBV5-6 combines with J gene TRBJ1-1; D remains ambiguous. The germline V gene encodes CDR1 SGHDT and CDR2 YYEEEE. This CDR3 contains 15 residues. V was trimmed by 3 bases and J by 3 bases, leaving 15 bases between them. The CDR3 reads CASSSRAADYTEAFF. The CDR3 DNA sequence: TGTGCCAGCAGCTCCCGCGCGGCAGACTACACTGAAGCTTTCTTT.

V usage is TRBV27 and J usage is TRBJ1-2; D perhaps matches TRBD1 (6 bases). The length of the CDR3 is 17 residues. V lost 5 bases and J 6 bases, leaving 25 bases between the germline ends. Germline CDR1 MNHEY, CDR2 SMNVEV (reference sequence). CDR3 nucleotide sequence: TGTGCCAGCAGTATCGGTTACGGGTCGACAGGAGATCATGGCTACACCTTC. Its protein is CASSIGYGSTGDHGYTF.

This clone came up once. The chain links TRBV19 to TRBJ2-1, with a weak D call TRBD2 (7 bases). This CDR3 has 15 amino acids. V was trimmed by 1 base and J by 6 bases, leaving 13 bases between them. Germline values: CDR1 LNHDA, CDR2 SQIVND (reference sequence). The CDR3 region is CASSIAGGDLNEQFF. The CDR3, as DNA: TGTGCCAGTAGTATAGCGGGGGGCGACCTCAATGAGCAGTTCTTC. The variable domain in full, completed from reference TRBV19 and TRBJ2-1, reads DGGITQSPKYLFRKEGQNVTLSCEQNLNHDAMYWYRQDPGQGLRLIYYSQIVNDFQKGDIAEGYSVSREKKESFPLTVTSAQKNPTAFYLCASSIAGGDLNEQFFGPGTRLTVL.

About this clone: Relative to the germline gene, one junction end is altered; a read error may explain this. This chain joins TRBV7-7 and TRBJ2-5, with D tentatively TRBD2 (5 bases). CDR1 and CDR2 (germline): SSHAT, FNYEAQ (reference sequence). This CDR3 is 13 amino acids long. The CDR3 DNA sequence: TGTGCTAGCAGCCCTACTAGTTCAGAGACCCAGTACTTC. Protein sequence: CASSPTSSETQYF.

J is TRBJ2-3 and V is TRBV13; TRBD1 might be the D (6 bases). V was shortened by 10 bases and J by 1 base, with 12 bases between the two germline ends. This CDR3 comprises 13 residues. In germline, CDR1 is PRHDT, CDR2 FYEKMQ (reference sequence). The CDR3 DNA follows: TGTGCCACCCGGGACATACGCACAGATACGCAGTATTTT. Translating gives CATRDIRTDTQYF. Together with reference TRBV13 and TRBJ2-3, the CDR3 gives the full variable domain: AAGVIQSPRHLIKEKRETATLKCYPIPRHDTVYWYQQGPGQDPQFLISFYEKMQSDKGSIPDRFSAQQFSDYHSELNMSSLELGDSALYFCATRDIRTDTQYFGPGTRLTVL.

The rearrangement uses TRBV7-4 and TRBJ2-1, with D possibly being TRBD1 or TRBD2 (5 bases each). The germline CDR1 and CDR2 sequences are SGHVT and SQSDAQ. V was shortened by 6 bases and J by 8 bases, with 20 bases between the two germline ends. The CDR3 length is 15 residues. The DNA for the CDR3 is TGTGCCAGCAGTCCGTCTAACGGGGACGTCTATGAGCAGTTCTTC. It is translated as CASSPSNGDVYEQFF.

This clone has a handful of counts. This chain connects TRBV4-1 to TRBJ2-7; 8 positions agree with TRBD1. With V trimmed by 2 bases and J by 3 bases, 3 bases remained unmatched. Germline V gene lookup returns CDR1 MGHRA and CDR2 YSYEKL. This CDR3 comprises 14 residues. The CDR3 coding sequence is TGCGCCAGCAGCCAACGGACAGGGTTCTACGAGCAGTACTTC. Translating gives CASSQRTGFYEQYF.

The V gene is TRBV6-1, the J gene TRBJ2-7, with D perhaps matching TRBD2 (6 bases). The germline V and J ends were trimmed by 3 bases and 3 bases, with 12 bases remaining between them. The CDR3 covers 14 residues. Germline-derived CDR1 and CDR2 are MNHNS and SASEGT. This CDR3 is CASSERGPHYEQYF. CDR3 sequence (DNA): TGTGCCAGCAGTGAGCGGGGCCCGCACTACGAGCAGTACTTC.

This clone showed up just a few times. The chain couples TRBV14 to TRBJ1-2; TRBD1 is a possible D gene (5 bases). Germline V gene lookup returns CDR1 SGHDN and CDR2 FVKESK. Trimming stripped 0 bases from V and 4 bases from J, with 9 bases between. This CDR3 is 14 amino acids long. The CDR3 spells CASSQDPGFYGYTF. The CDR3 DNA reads TGTGCCAGCAGCCAAGATCCAGGGTTCTATGGCTACACCTTC.

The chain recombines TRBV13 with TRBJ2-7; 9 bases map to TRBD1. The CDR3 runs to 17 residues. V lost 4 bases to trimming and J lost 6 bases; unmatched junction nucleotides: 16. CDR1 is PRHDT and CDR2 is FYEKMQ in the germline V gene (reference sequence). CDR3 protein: CASSSTSPGQGSGEQYF. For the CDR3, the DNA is TGTGCCAGCAGCTCTACCTCTCCGGGACAGGGATCTGGCGAGCAGTACTTC.

CDR3 region: CATSSQGEQFF. Written as DNA, the CDR3 is TGTGCCACCAGCAGCCAGGGGGAGCAGTTCTTC. The chain carries TRBV15 and TRBJ2-1; D is possibly TRBD1 (6 bases). The CDR3 is 11 amino acids. In germline, CDR1 is LNHNV, CDR2 YYDKDF (reference sequence). Trimming shortened V by 3 bases and J by 10 bases, and 7 bases separated the two germline ends.

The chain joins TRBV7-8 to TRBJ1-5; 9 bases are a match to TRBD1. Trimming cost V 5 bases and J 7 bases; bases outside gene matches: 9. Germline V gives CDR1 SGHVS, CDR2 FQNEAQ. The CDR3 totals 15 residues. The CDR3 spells CASSRVPDRGQPQHF. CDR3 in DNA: TGTGCCAGCAGCCGAGTGCCGGACAGGGGACAGCCCCAGCATTTT.

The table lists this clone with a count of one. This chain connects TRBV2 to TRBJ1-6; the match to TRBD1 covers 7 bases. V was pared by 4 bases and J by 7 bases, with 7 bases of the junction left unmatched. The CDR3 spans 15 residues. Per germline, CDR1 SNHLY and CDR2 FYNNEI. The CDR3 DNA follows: TGTGCCAGCAGTGTAAGGGGGCTTAGAAATTCACCCCTCCACTTT. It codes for CASSVRGLRNSPLHF.

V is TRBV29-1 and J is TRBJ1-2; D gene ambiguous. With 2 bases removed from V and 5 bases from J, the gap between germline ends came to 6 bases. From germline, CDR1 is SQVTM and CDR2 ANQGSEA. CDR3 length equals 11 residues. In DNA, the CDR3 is TGCAGCGTTGAAATGCGGTATGGCTACACCTTC. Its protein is CSVEMRYGYTF.

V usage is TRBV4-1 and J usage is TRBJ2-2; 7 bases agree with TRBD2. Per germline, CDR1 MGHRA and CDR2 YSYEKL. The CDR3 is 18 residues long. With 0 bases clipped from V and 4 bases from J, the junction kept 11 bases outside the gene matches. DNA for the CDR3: TGCGCCAGCAGCCAAGACCCCCGTACTAGCGTGGTCACCGGGGAGCTGTTTTTT. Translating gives CASSQDPRTSVVTGELFF.

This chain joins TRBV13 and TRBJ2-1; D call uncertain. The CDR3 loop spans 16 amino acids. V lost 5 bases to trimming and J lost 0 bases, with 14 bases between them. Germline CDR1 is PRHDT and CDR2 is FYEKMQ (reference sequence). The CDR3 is CASSGVTHSSYNEQFF. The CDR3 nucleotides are TGTGCCAGCAGCGGTGTAACTCACAGCTCCTACAATGAGCAGTTCTTC.

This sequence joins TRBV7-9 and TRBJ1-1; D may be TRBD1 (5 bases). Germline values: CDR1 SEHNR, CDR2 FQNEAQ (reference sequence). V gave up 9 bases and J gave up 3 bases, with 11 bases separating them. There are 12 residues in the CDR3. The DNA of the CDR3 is TGTGCCAGTCGTTTAGGGGACACTGAAGCTTTCTTT. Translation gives CASRLGDTEAFF.